The sequence of this TCR beta chain was determined in a study of blood T cell repertoires in COVID-19. Libraries were prepared by immunoSEQ multiplex PCR; TCRdb keeps only in-frame clonotypes and omits some of them. The sample consists of 110,000 to 150,000 clones, over 75% of them appearing once. With V trimmed by 6 bases and J by 8 bases, 0 bases remained unmatched. Per the germline V gene, CDR1 is LNHDA and CDR2 is SQIVND (reference sequence). CDR3 length equals 11 residues. The chain recombines TRBV19 with TRBJ1-4, with 7 bases identical to TRBD1. Material: peripheral blood. This receptor was obtained from a human donor in a cohort sampled during active COVID-19. DNA for the CDR3: TGTGCCAGTAGGGACAGGGAAAAACTGTTTTTT. It codes for CASRDREKLFF.